One T cell receptor beta chain is described in this entry. These data come from a study of OX40 agonist ivuxolimab in advanced cancers. Here immunoSEQ multiplex PCR was the method, and the copy in TCRdb shows in-frame clones only, minus some. The table lists about 42,000 clones, over 75% of them singletons. Germline CDR1 MNHNS, CDR2 SASEGT. There are 15 residues in the CDR3. Trimming cost V 1 base and J 5 bases, with 12 bases left between them. The clonotype comes from an adult with an advanced solid tumor such as melanoma, head and neck, liver or kidney cancer. The specimen was CD4+ or CD8+ T cells sorted from blood, collected in a trial of the OX40 agonist ivuxolimab. The rearrangement links TRBV6-1 to TRBJ1-5; D perhaps matches TRBD1 (6 bases). CDR3 in DNA: TGTGCCAGCAGTGAAGGACCCACAGGGTATCAGCCCCAGCATTTT. Protein sequence: CASSEGPTGYQPQHF.